A single sample gave rise to the 5 T cell receptor beta chains below, sequenced in a study of blood T cell repertoires in COVID-19. Using immunoSEQ multiplex PCR, the repertoire was profiled, and TCRdb retains in-frame clones only, with some absent. The sample gives a few hundred thousand clones, about 85% of which show up once; around 3.6% is in the top ten. Sequenced input: peripheral blood. These receptors were taken from a man between 18 and 29 years old with active or convalescent COVID-19.

The V call is TRBV19, the J call TRBJ1-1; 8 nucleotides agree with TRBD1. Germline lookup yields CDR1 LNHDA and CDR2 SQIVND (reference sequence). The ends lost 6 bases at V and 7 bases at J; junction bases unmatched: 10. CDR3 size: 14 residues. CDR3 residues: CASSDRGFRIEAFF. CDR3 nucleotide sequence: TGTGCCAGTAGCGACAGGGGTTTCCGAATTGAAGCTTTCTTT.

The V and J genes are TRBV6-1 and TRBJ2-3; D is perhaps TRBD2 (6 bases). The CDR3 totals 15 residues. Trimming took 2 bases from V and 2 from J, leaving 11 bases between them. The V gene's germline CDR1 is MNHNS and CDR2 SASEGT. As DNA, the CDR3 is TGTGCCAGCAGTGAATCGGGGGTGACCACAGATACGCAGTATTTT. This gives the protein CASSESGVTTDTQYF.

The chain links TRBV27 to TRBJ2-7; D is possibly TRBD2 (5 bases). CDR3 length: 12 amino acids. The ends were cut back, 7 bases at V and 1 base at J, with 8 bases in the middle. Germline CDR1 reads MNHEY; CDR2 reads SMNVEV (reference sequence). The CDR3 sequence: CASTDSSYEQYF. The CDR3 DNA reads as TGTGCCAGCACGGACTCTTCCTACGAGCAGTACTTC.

V is TRBV19 and J is TRBJ1-2, with 7 bases identical to TRBD1. The CDR3 covers 15 residues. Per the germline V gene, CDR1 is LNHDA and CDR2 is SQIVND (reference sequence). V shed 4 bases, J shed 2 bases, and the junction held 7 bases outside the gene matches. This CDR3 reads CASSTRQGGNYGYTF. CDR3 nucleotide sequence: TGTGCCAGTAGTACCCGACAGGGAGGCAACTATGGCTACACCTTC.

The chain carries TRBV11-1 and TRBJ1-1, with D possibly matching TRBD1 (6 bases). Germline CDR1 and CDR2: SGHAT and FQDESV (reference sequence). There are 15 residues in the CDR3. V lost 5 bases and J 1 base, leaving 14 bases between the germline ends. The DNA for the CDR3 is TGTGCCAGCAGCACCCAGGGGAATACGAACACTGAAGCTTTCTTT. This translates into CASSTQGNTNTEAFF. Full variable domain (rest looked up from reference TRBV11-1 and TRBJ1-1): EAEVAQSPRYKITEKSQAVAFWCDPISGHATLYWYRQILGQGPELLVQFQDESVVDDSQLPKDRFSAERLKGVDSTLKIQPAELGDSAMYLCASSTQGNTNTEAFFGQGTRLTVV.